Listed here is a single T cell receptor beta chain. The target of this receptor is not known. The sample holds no much larger clone one base away, and base qualities are not on file. CD4+ T cells from unexposed donors were collected before the COVID-19 pandemic (2011-2018). Following 10 days of culture, the EasySep CD4+ T cell isolation kit was used to isolate CD4+ T cells. Unexposed donor CD4+ T cells were tested for reactivity to SARS-CoV-2 S and N and four common cold coronavirus spike pools, as cell number allowed. Each well held 1.5 million to 2.5 million PBMCs cultured in IMDM containing approximately 5.4% human AB serum and 10 IU/ml IL-2. Half of the culture medium was replaced with fresh IL-2-containing medium on days 3 and 7. Each peptide culture condition was generally run in triplicate replicate wells. The leukapheresis product used for the unexposed donors was purchased from a commercial source. Ficoll-Paque PLUS gradient centrifugation was used to isolate PBMCs from leukapheresis product or whole blood. PBMCs were either cryopreserved at -140 degrees C or used fresh in the expansion assay. The QIAamp Micro DNA Kit was used to extract genomic DNA from the CD4+ T cells.

This sample was included in a study of CD4 T cells in relation to SARS-CoV-2 and coronaviruses (dated by TCRdb to the early 2020s). With regard to the full study: In the ViraFEST assay, PBMCs were cultured with antigen for less than eleven days, after which TCR beta CDR3s were sequenced to identify clonal expansions specific to the antigen. An HIV-1 Nef peptide pool or a no-peptide culture served as the negative reference condition. Patient-derived lymphoblastoid cell lines were used to map the HLA restriction of shared crossreactive spike epitopes. At the level of individual TCR clonotypes, the study evaluated whether memory CD4+ T cells crossreact between the spike proteins of SARS-CoV-2 and those of common cold coronaviruses. The Adaptive Biotechnologies TCR-sequencing kit was used for samples from a few pre-COVID donors and for the naive versus memory experiments, whereas the other data were Illumina-based. For other donors in the study, expansion assays were sequenced with a different, Illumina-based TCR-beta assay.

The research as a whole found: Small numbers of patients and of tested TCRs limited the study. Because the crossreactivity analysis focused on spike protein, crossreactivity against other viral proteins was not assessed. Because no donor provided both pre-pandemic and post-infection samples, tracing the source of pre-existing responses was limited. Crossreactive clones showed significantly weaker SARS-CoV-2-driven expansion than monoreactive clones, consistent with antigenic imprinting. Approximately 60% of donors had memory CD4+ clonotypes that crossrecognized SARS-CoV-2 and at least one common cold coronavirus spike.

Library method: the immunoSEQ multiplex PCR assay. Per the source publication's procedure: Preprocessing removed nonproductive sequences and CDR3s not starting with C, not ending with F or W, or shorter than 7 amino acids. Antigen-specific clonotypes were called with the MANAFEST web app on the basis of expansion relative to the reference and to other culture wells. A clone counted as positive if significantly expanded in 2 of 3 replicate wells versus the reference culture at FDR below 0.05. Positive clones also required significant expansion versus all other tandem wells and an odds ratio above 5. CDR3 homology was quantified as pairwise Levenshtein distance, calculated with the stringdist R package after three terminal residues were trimmed from each end. TCRdb limited this immuneACCESS table to in-frame rearrangements with V and J called. A share of clones is missing; checked studies link under half to unresolved V genes, and the rest is unexplained. V, J and clone size are those of that table, while D and trimming were read from the DNA. This sample lists roughly 20,000 clones; 66% were detected once. In total, the top ten clones hold 9.5% to 12% of the sample.

The junction shows trimming of 2 bases on V and 4 bases on J, and the gene matches do not reach 5 bases of it. The CDR3 runs 15 amino acids, cysteine and phenylalanine included. Only the CDR3 DNA stays, 45 bases, in frame from base 1. CDR1 MNHEY and CDR2 SVGAGI are derived from the germline V gene. The specimen was CD4+ T cells from PBMCs, cultured in vitro. This TCR came from a human donor in good health. The rearranged chain carries TRBV6-5 and TRBJ2-7; TRBD1 fits 10 bases in the junction. The nucleotides are TGTGCCAGCAGTTACGGACAGGGGGTTAGGTACGAGCAGTACTTC. This is translated as CASSYGQGVRYEQYF.